This TCR beta chain was found in a study of blood T cell repertoires in COVID-19. There are 14 residues in the CDR3. The germline gives CDR1 KGHSH, CDR2 LQKENI. With V trimmed by 6 bases and J by 5 bases, 6 bases remained unmatched. Original processing notes: Reference gene primer amplification gave nucleated cell count estimates. Assay used: immunoSEQ multiplex PCR; TCRdb lists only in-frame clones, some missing. D and trimming were read from the DNA, whereas the V and J calls and clone size are those reported in that table. The sample contains some 59,000 clones, about three quarters of which appear only once.

The sequenced material came from peripheral blood. V usage is TRBV18 and J usage is TRBJ1-5, with 8 bases aligning to TRBD1. The receptor was derived from a man younger than 40 with COVID-19, enrolled during active disease. CDR3 in DNA: TGTGCCAGCTCTCGACAGGGGTCGGATCAGCCCCAGCATTTT. Translating it yields CASSRQGSDQPQHF.